Below are 15 T cell receptor beta chains sequenced from a single sample in a study of control samples from healthy donors and cancer patients. The protocol was immunoSEQ multiplex PCR, while the TCRdb copy is restricted to in-frame clones and leaves out a portion. The data contain approximately 90,000 clones, about nine tenths of them seen just once; the ten biggest clones take up about 21%. The material sequenced was blood. Every receptor here comes from a man between 25 and 39 years old in good health.

This clone was seen a handful of times. Other DNA variants within this sample encode the same CDR3. The genes are TRBV24-1 and TRBJ2-7; 7 bases align to TRBD2. V lost 2 bases, J lost 12 bases, and 12 bases stayed unmatched. The germline CDR1 and CDR2 sequences are KGHDR and SFDVKD. This CDR3 region has 14 residues. CDR3 region: CATSDSGRGVGLYF. The CDR3 region has the DNA TGTGCCACCAGTGATTCCGGACGGGGGGTGGGGCTGTACTTC.

DNA for the CDR3: TGTGCCACCAGTACGGGGGGCAATCAGCCCCAGCATTTT. This translates into CATSTGGNQPQHF. The chain is built from TRBV24-1 and TRBJ1-5; D is perhaps TRBD1 (5 bases). The CDR3 covers 13 residues. Germline-derived CDR1 and CDR2 are KGHDR and SFDVKD. V dropped 6 bases and J dropped 2 bases, with 7 bases sitting between them.

V gene TRBV2 combines with J gene TRBJ1-1; D ambiguous. CDR1 is SNHLY, CDR2 FYNNEI, per germline. This CDR3 contains 14 residues. Trimming pared 3 bases from V and 6 bases from J, leaving 14 bases between. CDR3 amino acids: CASSEGSWVAEAFF. CDR3 in DNA: TGTGCCAGCAGTGAGGGATCATGGGTCGCTGAAGCTTTCTTT.

V and J are TRBV5-1 and TRBJ2-5; 13 bases map to TRBD2. CDR1 SGHRS and CDR2 YFSETQ come from the germline V gene. V gave up 4 bases and J gave up 9 bases; unmatched junction bases: 6. This CDR3 contains 14 residues. The CDR3 loop reads CASSEGLAGWSQYF. The CDR3 region has the DNA TGCGCCAGCAGCGAGGGACTAGCGGGGTGGTCCCAGTACTTC.

V usage is TRBV11-3 and J usage is TRBJ2-7; 7 bases line up with TRBD1. V shed 5 bases, J shed 6 bases, and the junction held 10 bases outside the gene matches. Germline V gives CDR1 SGHNT, CDR2 YENEEA. CDR3 length equals 14 residues. CDR3 protein: CASSTTGRSGEQYF. The CDR3 DNA is TGTGCCAGCAGCACGACAGGGCGTTCGGGCGAGCAGTACTTC.

The rearrangement links TRBV6-5 to TRBJ2-5; no firm D call. The germline V gene has CDR1 MNHEY and CDR2 SVGAGI. The CDR3 is 14 residues long. The germline V and J ends were trimmed by 0 bases and 2 bases, with 7 bases remaining between them. The CDR3 sequence is CASSYSFRQETQYF. CDR3 in DNA: TGTGCCAGCAGTTACTCCTTCAGACAAGAGACCCAGTACTTC.

The chain links TRBV27 to TRBJ2-3; 7 nucleotides line up with TRBD2. From germline, CDR1 is MNHEY and CDR2 SMNVEV (reference sequence). The CDR3 runs 13 residues. V dropped 5 bases and J dropped 8; count of bases not matched to a gene: 7. The CDR3 DNA follows: TGTGCCAGCAGTGGGGAGGGGTTCGGTACGCAGTATTTT. It translates to CASSGEGFGTQYF.

The V gene is TRBV30, the J gene TRBJ2-1; D gene uncertain. Germline-derived CDR1 and CDR2 are GTSNPN and SVGIG (reference sequence). The CDR3 has 13 amino acids. Trimming took 0 bases from V and 5 from J, leaving 8 bases between them. This CDR3 is CAWSVSSHNEQFF. The CDR3 DNA sequence: TGTGCCTGGAGTGTATCTAGTCACAATGAGCAGTTCTTC.

The chain joins TRBV7-9 to TRBJ1-1, with D possibly TRBD1 on 6 matching bases. CDR1 is SEHNR, CDR2 FQNEAQ, per germline (reference sequence). The V end lost 1 base, the J end lost 4 bases, and 10 bases lay between the germline ends. This CDR3 region has 14 residues. This CDR3 is CASSLGGQGTEAFF. The CDR3 nucleotides are TGTGCCAGCAGCTTAGGGGGGCAGGGCACTGAAGCTTTCTTT.

The rearrangement uses TRBV6-6 and TRBJ2-2; 14 nucleotides match TRBD2. V lost 6 bases and J lost 7; bases outside the gene matches: 7. Germline CDR1 and CDR2: MNHNY and SVGAGI (reference sequence). The CDR3 length is 16 residues. The CDR3 region has the DNA TGTGCCAGCAGGGTGGGGACTAGCGGGGGTTTCGGGGAGCTGTTTTTT. This codes for CASRVGTSGGFGELFF.

The chain employs TRBV10-1 and TRBJ1-1; no reliable D call. Trimming removed 2 bases at V and 1 base at J, with 5 bases between. The CDR3 is 13 residues long. The V gene's germline CDR1 is WNHNN and CDR2 SYGVQD (reference sequence). The CDR3 is CASSEGPNTEAFF. CDR3 sequence (DNA): TGCGCCAGCAGTGAGGGCCCGAACACTGAAGCTTTCTTT.

This clone was seen just once. The genes are TRBV6-5 and TRBJ2-7, with 8 nucleotides matching TRBD1. This CDR3 has 13 residues. Germline V gene lookup returns CDR1 MNHEY and CDR2 SVGAGI. V shed 6 bases, J shed 4 bases, and the junction held 5 bases outside the gene matches. CDR3 sequence (DNA): TGTGCCAGCAGGCACGGGGACAGGTACGAGCAGTACGTC. Encoded protein: CASRHGDRYEQYV.

The V gene is TRBV7-9, the J gene TRBJ2-5; D is ambiguous. CDR3 length: 15 amino acids. In germline, CDR1 is SEHNR, CDR2 FQNEAQ (reference sequence). The V and J ends lost 4 bases and 0 bases respectively, with 12 bases between them. The CDR3 coding sequence is TGTGCCAGCAGCTCCACCGATGTTTACCAAGAGACCCAGTACTTC. It specifies CASSSTDVYQETQYF.

The CDR3 is CASSYRASWGTDTQYF. The CDR3, as DNA: TGTGCCAGCAGCTATAGGGCCTCATGGGGAACAGATACGCAGTATTTT. The chain links TRBV11-2 to TRBJ2-3, with D unresolved. The CDR3 sequence is 16 residues long. The germline CDR1 and CDR2 sequences are SGHAT and FQNNGV. V was trimmed by 4 bases and J by 3 bases, leaving 17 bases between them.

The V gene is TRBV6-5, the J gene TRBJ1-2; 7 bases are shared with TRBD1. CDR3 length: 14 residues. Germline trimming cut 2 bases from V and 3 bases from J; bases unmatched to any gene: 3. Germline loops: CDR1 MNHEY, CDR2 SVGAGI. The CDR3 coding sequence is TGTGCCAGCAGTTACACCCAGGGGGACTATGGCTACACCTTC. It translates to CASSYTQGDYGYTF.